This T cell receptor (beta chain) came from a study of OX40 agonist ivuxolimab in advanced cancers. TCRdb keeps only in-frame clones here, not all; method: immunoSEQ multiplex PCR. This sample has tens of thousands of clones, with around 85% found just once. Trimming removed 4 bases at V and 3 bases at J, with 13 bases between. CDR3 length: 15 residues. Germline V gene sequence: CDR1 SEHNR, CDR2 FQNEAQ (reference sequence). Sequenced material: CD4+ or CD8+ T cells sorted from blood, taken in a trial of the OX40 agonist ivuxolimab. This receptor was identified in an adult with an advanced solid tumor such as melanoma, head and neck, liver or kidney cancer. The chain uses TRBV7-9 and TRBJ2-1, with D possibly TRBD1 on 5 matching bases. The CDR3 DNA is TGTGCCAGCAGCTCCACAGGACGGATCTACAATGAGCAGTTCTTC. It encodes CASSSTGRIYNEQFF.